Listed below are T cell receptor beta chains from one sample, sequenced in a study of T cell responses to AZD1222 COVID-19 vaccine. The data were produced by immunoSEQ multiplex PCR, yet TCRdb's version contains in-frame clones alone and is incomplete. The sample has 85,000 to 100,000 clones, about nine tenths seen once. The sample consisted of peripheral blood, taken on day 0 of AZD1222 vaccination. These receptors were taken from an adult in good health. Both conserved end residues are part of each CDR3. Fields, in order: clone size, J gene, D gene, V gene, CDR3 length, CDR3 protein, CDR3 DNA. D genes are given only for firm matches. Clone size is not always given. Where it is, it says once, few, many or a class for expanded clones.

>.|TRBJ1-1|.|TRBV13|15
CASSQNGHPNTEAFF
TGTGCCAGCAGCCAGAACGGACACCCGAACACTGAAGCTTTCTTT
>few|TRBJ2-2|TRBD2|TRBV27|17
CASSLKKGGLNTGELFF
TGTGCCAGCAGTCTCAAAAAGGGAGGGCTAAACACCGGGGAGCTGTTTTTT
>.|TRBJ1-2|.|TRBV19|12
CAGGSYVSGYTF
TGTGCCGGCGGCAGCTATGTTAGTGGCTACACCTTC
>few|TRBJ1-5|.|TRBV7-2|13
CASSTAPNQPQHF
TGTGCCAGCAGCACGGCTCCCAATCAGCCCCAGCATTTT
>once|TRBJ2-7|.|TRBV7-2|14
CASSLSAITYEQYF
TGTGCCAGCAGCTTATCGGCCATAACCTACGAGCAGTACTTC
>once|TRBJ1-4|TRBD1|TRBV3-1/TRBV3-2|14
CASSPDRVTEKLFF
TGTGCCAGCAGCCCGGACAGGGTTACTGAAAAACTGTTTTTT
>.|TRBJ1-5|.|TRBV6-6|13
CASTYRAVQPQHF
TGTGCCAGCACCTACAGAGCGGTACAGCCCCAGCATTTT
>.|TRBJ1-2|TRBD1|TRBV20-1|11
CSVRGLEGYTF
TGCAGTGTGAGGGGGCTGGAGGGCTACACCTTC
>.|TRBJ1-6|.|TRBV2|16
CATRRDGSSYNSPLHF
TGTGCCACACGCCGGGACGGGAGCTCCTATAATTCACCCCTCCACTTT
>.|TRBJ1-1|.|TRBV18|14
CASSPQAVNTEAFF
TGTGCCAGCTCACCACAAGCAGTGAACACTGAAGCTTTCTTT
>.|TRBJ1-1|TRBD1|TRBV27|16
CASRADRGHMNTEAFF
TGTGCCAGCAGGGCCGACAGGGGGCACATGAACACTGAAGCTTTCTTT
>once|TRBJ1-2|.|TRBV6-2/TRBV6-3|14
CASSHGGRATGYTF
TGTGCCAGCAGTCACGGTGGGAGAGCGACGGGCTACACCTTC
>.|TRBJ2-7|TRBD1|TRBV28|14
CASTNHRGFDEQYF
TGTGCCAGCACCAATCACAGGGGATTCGACGAGCAGTACTTC
>.|TRBJ2-7|TRBD1|TRBV27|16
CASSTVWDSQTYEQYF
TGTGCCAGCAGTACCGTTTGGGACAGCCAAACCTACGAGCAGTACTTC
>.|TRBJ1-4|.|TRBV5-1|16
CASSLGTVATNEKLFF
TGCGCCAGCAGCCTTGGGACGGTTGCAACTAATGAAAAACTGTTTTTT
>once|TRBJ2-7|.|TRBV28|9
CAVGYEQYF
TGTGCCGTCGGGTACGAGCAGTACTTC
>.|TRBJ1-2|.|TRBV9|13
CASSVGWEGGYTF
TGTGCCAGCAGCGTAGGGTGGGAGGGTGGCTACACCTTC
>.|TRBJ1-2|.|TRBV3-1/TRBV3-2|14
CASSRRGTMDGYTF
TGTGCCAGCAGCAGACGCGGGACAATGGATGGCTACACCTTC
>.|TRBJ1-3|.|TRBV7-2|19
CASSLNPRSSGRSGNTIYF
TGTGCCAGCAGCTTAAATCCTAGGAGTTCCGGACGCTCTGGAAACACCATATATTTT
>.|TRBJ1-1|.|TRBV3-1/TRBV3-2|13
CASSSRGNTEAFF
TGTGCCAGCAGCTCTCGGGGGAACACTGAAGCTTTCTTT
>once|TRBJ1-3|.|TRBV19|16
CASSPRVLSSGNTIYF
TGTGCCAGTAGTCCCCGGGTCCTTTCCTCTGGAAACACCATATATTTT
>.|TRBJ2-5|.|TRBV3-1/TRBV3-2|14
CASSSSQGRETQYF
TGTGCCAGCAGTTCAAGTCAGGGAAGGGAGACCCAGTACTTC
>.|TRBJ2-1|.|TRBV20-1|10
CSARSNEQFF
TGCAGTGCCAGGAGTAATGAGCAGTTCTTC
>.|TRBJ2-1|.|TRBV18|12
CASSPGYDEQFF
TGTGCCAGCTCACCAGGGTACGATGAGCAGTTCTTC
>.|TRBJ2-7|.|TRBV6-2/TRBV6-3|14
CASSYPGFVVEQYF
TGTGCCAGCAGTTATCCCGGGTTCGTGGTGGAGCAGTACTTC
>.|TRBJ2-7|.|TRBV29-1|14
CSALSDSAYYEQYF
TGCAGCGCCCTATCAGACAGCGCCTACTACGAGCAGTACTTC
>.|TRBJ2-3|TRBD2|TRBV12-5|16
CASVLGLAGFSDTQYF
TGTGCTAGTGTTCTGGGACTAGCGGGGTTTTCAGATACGCAGTATTTT
>.|TRBJ2-7|.|TRBV10-3|13
CAISERGTQYPYF
TGTGCCATCAGTGAGAGGGGGACCCAGTATCCGTACTTC
>.|TRBJ1-2|TRBD1|TRBV11-2|18
CASSSYKGQGVRVYGYTF
TGTGCCAGCAGCTCCTACAAGGGACAGGGGGTTCGGGTCTATGGCTACACCTTC
>.|TRBJ2-7|TRBD1|TRBV6-5|15
CASRSGTGGIYEQYF
TGTGCCAGCAGGTCCGGGACAGGGGGCATTTACGAGCAGTACTTC
>.|TRBJ1-6|.|TRBV18|16
CASSVTGSSYNSPLHF
TGTGCCAGCTCAGTTACCGGCAGCTCCTATAATTCACCCCTCCACTTT
>.|TRBJ1-2|.|TRBV12-3/TRBV12-4|13
CASSLEWNYGYTF
TGTGCCAGCAGTTTAGAGTGGAACTATGGCTACACCTTC
>.|TRBJ1-6|.|TRBV27|16
CASSFKTGNYNSPLHF
TGTGCCAGCAGTTTTAAGACCGGAAATTATAATTCACCCCTCCACTTT
>.|TRBJ2-7|.|TRBV6-2/TRBV6-3|14
CASSSSPTSYEQYF
TGTGCCAGCAGTTCATCGCCTACTTCCTACGAGCAGTACTTC
>.|TRBJ2-3|.|TRBV11-1|16
CASTELGQGSTDTQYF
TGTGCCAGCACAGAACTTGGGCAGGGGTCCACAGATACGCAGTATTTT
>.|TRBJ1-5|.|TRBV9|16
CASSVGEGWGDQPQHF
TGTGCCAGCAGCGTTGGGGAAGGATGGGGGGATCAGCCCCAGCATTTT
>.|TRBJ1-5|TRBD1|TRBV28|15
CASRPGTGGPQPQHF
TGTGCCAGCAGGCCGGGGACAGGGGGTCCTCAGCCCCAGCATTTT
>.|TRBJ2-6|.|TRBV10-2|17
CASSESGQSSGANVLTF
TGCGCCAGCAGTGAGTCGGGCCAGTCCTCTGGGGCCAACGTCCTGACTTTC
>once|TRBJ1-6|.|TRBV5-1|17
CASKTETASSYNSPLHF
TGCGCCAGTAAAACGGAGACGGCCAGCTCCTATAATTCACCCCTCCACTTT
>once|TRBJ2-2|.|TRBV7-2|12
CASSLGPVELFF
TGTGCCAGCAGCTTAGGCCCAGTGGAGCTGTTTTTT
>.|TRBJ2-2|TRBD1|TRBV6-6|16
CASSRSTGANTGELFF
TGTGCCAGCAGTCGATCGACAGGGGCGAACACCGGGGAGCTGTTTTTT
>.|TRBJ2-6|.|TRBV6-2/TRBV6-3|15
CASSYGGSGANVLTF
TGTGCCAGCAGTTACGGGGGGTCTGGGGCCAACGTCCTGACTTTC
>.|TRBJ1-1|.|TRBV7-9|15
CASSPSGGFYVEAFF
TGTGCCAGCAGCCCTAGCGGGGGCTTCTATGTTGAAGCTTTCTTT
>.|TRBJ2-1|.|TRBV11-1|14
CASSLSPSAGEQFF
TGTGCCAGCAGCCTTAGCCCCTCGGCGGGTGAGCAGTTCTTC
>.|TRBJ1-3|.|TRBV18|14
CASSLQGSGNTIYF
TGTGCCAGCTCACTGCAGGGCTCTGGAAACACCATATATTTT
>.|TRBJ2-7|.|TRBV21-1|11
CASHRGQGQYF
TGTGCCAGCCACCGGGGACAGGGACAGTACTTC
>.|TRBJ1-6|.|TRBV21-1|20
CASSKGFPSPGPPPNSPLHF
TGTGCCAGCAGCAAAGGATTCCCCTCTCCGGGGCCGCCACCGAATTCACCCCTCCACTTT
>once|TRBJ2-1|TRBD1|TRBV7-2|14
CATGRNRGYNEQFF
TGTGCCACCGGACGGAACAGGGGTTACAATGAGCAGTTCTTC
>once|TRBJ2-7|.|TRBV11-3|13
CASSQGASYEQYF
TGTGCCAGCAGCCAAGGGGCTTCCTACGAGCAGTACTTC
>.|TRBJ1-2|TRBD1|TRBV9|15
CASSAGQGESYGYTF
TGTGCCAGCAGCGCCGGACAGGGGGAATCCTATGGCTACACCTTC
>.|TRBJ1-2|.|TRBV7-3|14
CASSLTGGPYGYTF
TGTGCCAGCAGCTTAACGGGCGGTCCCTATGGCTACACCTTC
>.|TRBJ1-5|.|TRBV6-1|14
CASSEARGGKPQHF
TGTGCCAGCAGCGAAGCTAGGGGTGGCAAGCCCCAGCATTTT
>.|TRBJ1-1|.|TRBV3-1/TRBV3-2|14
CASSRVRLNTEAFF
TGTGCCAGCAGCCGGGTCAGACTGAACACTGAAGCTTTCTTT